This TCR beta chain was captured in a study of OX40 agonist ivuxolimab in advanced cancers. Clones were read by immunoSEQ multiplex PCR, and TCRdb kept only the in-frame ones, dropping some. This table holds 35,000 or so clones, approximately 82% found once. Germline V gene sequence: CDR1 MGHRA, CDR2 YSYEKL. With V trimmed by 1 base and J by 2 bases, 0 bases remained unmatched. The CDR3 runs 15 residues. This chain links TRBV4-1 with TRBJ2-1; 9 nucleotides align to TRBD1. The sequence was collected from an adult with an advanced solid tumor such as melanoma, head and neck, liver or kidney cancer. The sample consisted of CD4+ or CD8+ T cells sorted from blood, taken in a trial of the OX40 agonist ivuxolimab. CDR3 DNA: TGCGCCAGCAGCCAAGGACAGGGGGCCTACAATGAGCAGTTCTTC. Its translation: CASSQGQGAYNEQFF.